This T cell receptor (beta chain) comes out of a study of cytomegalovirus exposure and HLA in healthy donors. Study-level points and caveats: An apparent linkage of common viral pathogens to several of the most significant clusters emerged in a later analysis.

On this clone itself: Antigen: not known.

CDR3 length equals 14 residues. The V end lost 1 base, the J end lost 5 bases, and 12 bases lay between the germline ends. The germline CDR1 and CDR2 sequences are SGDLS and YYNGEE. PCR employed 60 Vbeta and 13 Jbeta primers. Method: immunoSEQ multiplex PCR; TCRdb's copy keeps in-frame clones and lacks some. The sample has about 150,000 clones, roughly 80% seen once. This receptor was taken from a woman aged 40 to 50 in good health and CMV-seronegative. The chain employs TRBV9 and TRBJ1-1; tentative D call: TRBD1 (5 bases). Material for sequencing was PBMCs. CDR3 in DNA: TGTGCCAGCAGCGTACAGGGAAGGCAAACTGAAGCTTTCTTT. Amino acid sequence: CASSVQGRQTEAFF.